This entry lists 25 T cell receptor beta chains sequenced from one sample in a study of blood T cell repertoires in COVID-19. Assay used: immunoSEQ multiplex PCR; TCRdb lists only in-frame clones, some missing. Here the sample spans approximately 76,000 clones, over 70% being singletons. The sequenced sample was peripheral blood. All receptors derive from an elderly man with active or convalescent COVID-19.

The CDR3 loop reads CASSRTGNNQPQHF. The CDR3 DNA sequence: TGTGCCAGCAGCCGGACAGGCAACAATCAGCCCCAGCATTTT. The rearrangement joins TRBV28 to TRBJ1-5, with 7 bases matching TRBD1. The trim removed 6 bases at V and 3 bases at J, leaving 5 bases unmatched. The CDR3 totals 14 residues. Germline V gene sequence: CDR1 MDHEN, CDR2 SYDVKM.

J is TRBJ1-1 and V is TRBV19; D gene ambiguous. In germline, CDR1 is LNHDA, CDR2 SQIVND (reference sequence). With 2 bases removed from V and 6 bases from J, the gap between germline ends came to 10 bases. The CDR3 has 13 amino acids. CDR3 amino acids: CASSIRRQPEAFF. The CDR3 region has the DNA TGTGCCAGTAGTATAAGGAGGCAACCTGAAGCTTTCTTT.

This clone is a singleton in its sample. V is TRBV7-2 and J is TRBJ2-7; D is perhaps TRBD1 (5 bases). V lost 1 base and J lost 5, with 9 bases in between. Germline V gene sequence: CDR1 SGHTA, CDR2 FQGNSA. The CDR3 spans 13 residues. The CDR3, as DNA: TGTGCCAGCAGCTTAGACAGGCTAAACGAGCAGTACTTC. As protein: CASSLDRLNEQYF.

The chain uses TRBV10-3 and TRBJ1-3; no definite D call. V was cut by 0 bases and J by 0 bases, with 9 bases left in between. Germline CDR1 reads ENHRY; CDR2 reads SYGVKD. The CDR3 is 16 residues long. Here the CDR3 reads CAISESLALSGNTIYF. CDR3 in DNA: TGTGCCATCAGTGAGTCATTGGCTCTCTCTGGAAACACCATATATTTT.

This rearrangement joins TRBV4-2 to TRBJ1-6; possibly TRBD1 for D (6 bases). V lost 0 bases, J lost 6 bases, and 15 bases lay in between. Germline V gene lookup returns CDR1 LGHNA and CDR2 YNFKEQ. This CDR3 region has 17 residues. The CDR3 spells CASSQDTGGASNSPLHF. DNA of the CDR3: TGTGCCAGCAGCCAAGATACGGGGGGCGCGTCTAATTCACCCCTCCACTTT.

CDR3 DNA: TGTGCCAGCAGTCTTAGGGGGTACGAGCAGTACTTC. Amino acid sequence: CASSLRGYEQYF. The chain carries TRBV6-2 or TRBV6-3 and TRBJ2-7; TRBD1 might be the D (6 bases). The CDR3 length is 12 residues. Trimming removed 5 bases from V and 4 bases from J, with 9 bases in between. The germline CDR1 and CDR2 sequences are MNHEY and SVGEGT.

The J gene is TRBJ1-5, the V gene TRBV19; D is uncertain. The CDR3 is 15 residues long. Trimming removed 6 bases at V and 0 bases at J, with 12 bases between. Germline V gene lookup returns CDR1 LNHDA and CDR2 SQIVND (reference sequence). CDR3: CASRAPGYSNQPQHF. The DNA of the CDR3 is TGTGCCAGTAGGGCCCCAGGATATAGCAATCAGCCCCAGCATTTT.

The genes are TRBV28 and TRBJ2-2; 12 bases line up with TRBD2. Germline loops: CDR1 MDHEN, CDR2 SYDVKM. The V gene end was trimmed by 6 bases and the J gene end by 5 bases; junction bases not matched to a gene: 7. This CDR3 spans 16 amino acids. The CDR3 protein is CASRPTSGGRTGELFF. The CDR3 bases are TGTGCCAGCAGACCAACTAGCGGGGGGAGGACCGGGGAGCTGTTTTTT.

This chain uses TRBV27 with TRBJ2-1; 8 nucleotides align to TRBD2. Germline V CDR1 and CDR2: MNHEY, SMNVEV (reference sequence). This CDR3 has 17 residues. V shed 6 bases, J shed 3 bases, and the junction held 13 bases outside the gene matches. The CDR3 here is CASRPPLGRGDYNEQFF. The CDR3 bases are TGTGCCAGCAGACCCCCCCTTGGGCGGGGGGACTACAATGAGCAGTTCTTC.

CDR3 protein: CASSWTGGGEKLFF. The CDR3, as DNA: TGCGCCAGCAGCTGGACAGGGGGCGGCGAAAAACTGTTTTTT. The chain is built from TRBV5-1 and TRBJ1-4, with 11 positions matching TRBD1. J gave up 8 bases and V 3 bases, and 3 bases lay outside the gene matches. This CDR3 comprises 14 residues. The germline V gene has CDR1 SGHRS and CDR2 YFSETQ.

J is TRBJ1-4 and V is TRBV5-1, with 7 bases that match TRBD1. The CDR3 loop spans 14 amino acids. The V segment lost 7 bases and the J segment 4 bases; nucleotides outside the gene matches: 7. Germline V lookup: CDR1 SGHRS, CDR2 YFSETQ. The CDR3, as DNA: TGCGCCAGCTCGACAGGGACGGTTAATGAAAAACTGTTTTTT. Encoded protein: CASSTGTVNEKLFF.

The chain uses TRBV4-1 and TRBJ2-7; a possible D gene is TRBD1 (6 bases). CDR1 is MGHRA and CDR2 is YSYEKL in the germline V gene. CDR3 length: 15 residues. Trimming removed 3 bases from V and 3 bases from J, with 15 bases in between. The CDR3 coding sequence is TGCGCCAGCAGCCATTGGACAGAGAAAAACTACGAGCAGTACTTC. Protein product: CASSHWTEKNYEQYF.

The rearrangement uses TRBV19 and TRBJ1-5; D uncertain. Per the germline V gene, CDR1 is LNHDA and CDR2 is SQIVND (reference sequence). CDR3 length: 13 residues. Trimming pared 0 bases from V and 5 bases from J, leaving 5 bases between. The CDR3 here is CASSIDPDQPQHF. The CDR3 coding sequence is TGTGCCAGTAGTATAGATCCGGATCAGCCCCAGCATTTT.

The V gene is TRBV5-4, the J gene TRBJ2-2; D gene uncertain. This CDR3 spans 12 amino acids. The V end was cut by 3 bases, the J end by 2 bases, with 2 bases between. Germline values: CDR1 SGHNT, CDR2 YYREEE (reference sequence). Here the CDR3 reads CASSSNTGELFF. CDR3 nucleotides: TGTGCCAGCAGCTCAAACACCGGGGAGCTGTTTTTT.

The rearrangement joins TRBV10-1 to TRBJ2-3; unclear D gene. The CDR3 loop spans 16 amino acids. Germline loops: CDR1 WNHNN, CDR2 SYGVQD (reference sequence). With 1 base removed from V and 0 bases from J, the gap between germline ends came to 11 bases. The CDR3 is CASSEYWKTSTDTQYF. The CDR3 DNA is TGCGCCAGCAGTGAGTATTGGAAGACTAGCACAGATACGCAGTATTTT.

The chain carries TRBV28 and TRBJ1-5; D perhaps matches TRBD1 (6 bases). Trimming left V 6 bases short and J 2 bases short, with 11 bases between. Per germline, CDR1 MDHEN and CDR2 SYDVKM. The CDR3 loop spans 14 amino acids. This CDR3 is CASRNPGGNQPQHF. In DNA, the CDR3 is TGTGCCAGCAGAAATCCAGGGGGCAATCAGCCCCAGCATTTT.

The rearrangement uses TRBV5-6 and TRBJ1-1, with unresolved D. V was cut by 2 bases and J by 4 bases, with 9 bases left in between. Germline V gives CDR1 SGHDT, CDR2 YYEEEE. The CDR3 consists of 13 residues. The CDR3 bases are TGTGCCAGCAGCTTAACTCCCGGCACTGAAGCTTTCTTT. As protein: CASSLTPGTEAFF.

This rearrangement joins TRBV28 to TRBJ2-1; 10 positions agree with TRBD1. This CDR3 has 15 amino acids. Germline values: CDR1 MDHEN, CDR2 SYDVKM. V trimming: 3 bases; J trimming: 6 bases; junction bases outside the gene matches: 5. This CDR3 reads CASSLTGGAFNEQFF. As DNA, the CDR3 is TGTGCCAGCAGTTTGACAGGGGGCGCTTTCAATGAGCAGTTCTTC.

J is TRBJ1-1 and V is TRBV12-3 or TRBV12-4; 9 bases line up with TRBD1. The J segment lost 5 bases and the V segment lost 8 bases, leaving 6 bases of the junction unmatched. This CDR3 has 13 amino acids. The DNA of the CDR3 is TGTGCCAGCCGACGGGACAGGGCTACTGAAGCTTTCTTT. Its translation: CASRRDRATEAFF.

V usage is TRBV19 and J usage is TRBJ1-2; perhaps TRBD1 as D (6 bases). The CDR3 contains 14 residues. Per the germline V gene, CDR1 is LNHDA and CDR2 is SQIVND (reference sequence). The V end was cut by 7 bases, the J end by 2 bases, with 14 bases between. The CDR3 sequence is CASIQGTPNYGYTF. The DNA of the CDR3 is TGTGCCAGTATCCAGGGGACACCGAACTATGGCTACACCTTC.

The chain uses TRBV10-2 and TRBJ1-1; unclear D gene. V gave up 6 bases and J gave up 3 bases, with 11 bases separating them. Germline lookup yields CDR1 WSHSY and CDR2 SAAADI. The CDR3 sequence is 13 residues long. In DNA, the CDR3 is TGCGCCAGCAGAAAGGAGATAGACACTGAAGCTTTCTTT. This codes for CASRKEIDTEAFF.

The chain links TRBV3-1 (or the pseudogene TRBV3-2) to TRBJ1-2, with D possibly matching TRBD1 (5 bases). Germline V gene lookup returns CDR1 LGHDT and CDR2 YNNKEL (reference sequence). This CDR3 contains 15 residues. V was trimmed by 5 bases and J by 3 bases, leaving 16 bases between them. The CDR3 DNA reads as TGTGCCAGCAGCGCGGGGCCGGGGCTGGACTATGGCTACACCTTC. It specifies CASSAGPGLDYGYTF.

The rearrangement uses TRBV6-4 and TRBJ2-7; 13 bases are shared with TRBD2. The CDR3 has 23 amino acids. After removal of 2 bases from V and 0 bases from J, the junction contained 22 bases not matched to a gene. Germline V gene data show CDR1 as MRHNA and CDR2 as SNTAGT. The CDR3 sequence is CASSDRGQGGIMTSGRSSYEQYF. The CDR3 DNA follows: TGTGCCAGCAGTGACCGAGGACAGGGTGGGATAATGACTAGCGGGAGGAGCTCCTACGAGCAGTACTTC.

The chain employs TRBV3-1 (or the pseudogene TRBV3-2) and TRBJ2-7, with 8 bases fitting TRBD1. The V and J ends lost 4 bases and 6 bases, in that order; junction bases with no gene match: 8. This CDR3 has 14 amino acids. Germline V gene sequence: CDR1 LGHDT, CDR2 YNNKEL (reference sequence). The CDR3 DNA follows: TGTGCCAGCAGCCCCAGGGGGCCAAAGGGCGAGCAGTACTTC. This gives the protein CASSPRGPKGEQYF.

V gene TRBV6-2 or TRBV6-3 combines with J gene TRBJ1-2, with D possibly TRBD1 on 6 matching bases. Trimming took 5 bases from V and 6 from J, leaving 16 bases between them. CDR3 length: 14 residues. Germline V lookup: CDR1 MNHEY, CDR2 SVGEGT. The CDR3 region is CASSHDGTMDGYTF. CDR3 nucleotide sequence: TGTGCCAGCAGTCACGACGGGACAATGGATGGCTACACCTTC.